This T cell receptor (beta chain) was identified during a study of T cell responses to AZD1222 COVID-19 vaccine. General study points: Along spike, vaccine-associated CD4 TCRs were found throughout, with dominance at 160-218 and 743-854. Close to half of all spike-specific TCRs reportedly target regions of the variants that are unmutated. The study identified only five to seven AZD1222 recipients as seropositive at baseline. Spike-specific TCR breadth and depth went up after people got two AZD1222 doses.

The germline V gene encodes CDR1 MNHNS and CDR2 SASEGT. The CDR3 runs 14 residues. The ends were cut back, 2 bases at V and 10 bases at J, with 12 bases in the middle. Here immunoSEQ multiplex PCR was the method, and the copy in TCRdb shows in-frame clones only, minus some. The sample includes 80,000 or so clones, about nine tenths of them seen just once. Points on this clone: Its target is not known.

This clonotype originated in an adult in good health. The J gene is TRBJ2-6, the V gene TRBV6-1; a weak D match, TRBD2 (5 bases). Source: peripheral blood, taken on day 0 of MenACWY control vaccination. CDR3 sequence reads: CASSESSGANVLTF. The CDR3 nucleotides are TGTGCCAGCAGTGAAAGCAGCGGAGCAAACGTCCTGACTTTC.